The rows below give T cell receptor beta chains drawn from one sample of a study of cytomegalovirus exposure and HLA in healthy donors. Repertoires were generated with immunoSEQ multiplex PCR, while TCRdb's copy carries only in-frame clones and drops some. The table lists approximately 80,000 clones, more than 65% of them singletons. Sequencing was performed on PBMCs. The origin of the receptors is a woman aged 35 to 49 in good health and CMV-seropositive. Each CDR3 is given with its conserved first and last residue.

V	J	CDR3
TRBV27	TRBJ1-4	CASSLRRDNEKLFF
TRBV4-1	TRBJ1-1	CASSRTGVVEAFF
TRBV4-3	TRBJ2-1	CASSLFTSYNEQFF
TRBV5-1	TRBJ2-5	CASSLGDRDRETQYF
TRBV6-5	TRBJ2-1	CASSYLGTGDNEQFF
TRBV6-5	TRBJ2-7	CASTPGGGGYEQYF
TRBV20-1	TRBJ2-3	CSARRVDTQYF
TRBV5-1	TRBJ2-5	CASSLDRGVGETQYF
TRBV28	TRBJ1-2	CASSPRGYGYTF
TRBV6-1	TRBJ1-1	CASSEYSEAFF
TRBV5-6	TRBJ2-1	CASSDQLGEQFF
TRBV19	TRBJ2-7	CASSSNSGQTYEQYF
TRBV30	TRBJ2-5	CASRAGAQETQYF
TRBV11-2	TRBJ1-1	CASSLRGSEDTEAFF
TRBV28	TRBJ2-7	CASRKQGYYEQYF
TRBV27	TRBJ2-2	CASSPPPRGTGELFF
TRBV10-3	TRBJ2-2	CAISFGQGTNTGELFF
TRBV4-2	TRBJ2-5	CASSQVAGPQETQYF
TRBV7-9	TRBJ1-1	CASSPGQGEAFF
TRBV15	TRBJ1-5	CATSRGDSRYSNQPQHF
TRBV2	TRBJ1-4	CASREDRGDEKLFF
TRBV14	TRBJ2-3	CASSLTYGSDTQYF
TRBV4-1	TRBJ2-7	CASSQDRGPYEQYF
TRBV7-9	TRBJ2-1	CASSLGANEQFF
TRBV11-2	TRBJ2-3	CASTLGALGGHETDTQYF
TRBV5-1	TRBJ2-1	CASSLAPGGYDEQFF
TRBV5-1	TRBJ2-3	CASSWTVSTDTQYF